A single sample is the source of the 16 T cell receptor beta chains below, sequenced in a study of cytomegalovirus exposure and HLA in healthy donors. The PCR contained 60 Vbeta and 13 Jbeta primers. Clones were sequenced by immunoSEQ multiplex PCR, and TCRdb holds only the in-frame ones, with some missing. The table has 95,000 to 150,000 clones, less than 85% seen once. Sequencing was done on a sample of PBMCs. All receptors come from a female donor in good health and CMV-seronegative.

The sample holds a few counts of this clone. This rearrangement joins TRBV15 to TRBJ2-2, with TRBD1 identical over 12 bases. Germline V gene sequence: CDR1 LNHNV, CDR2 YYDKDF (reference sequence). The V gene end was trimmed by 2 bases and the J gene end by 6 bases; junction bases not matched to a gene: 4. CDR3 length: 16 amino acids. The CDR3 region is CATSRWDRGLAGELFF. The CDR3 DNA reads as TGTGCCACCAGCAGATGGGACAGGGGGCTCGCCGGGGAGCTGTTTTTT.

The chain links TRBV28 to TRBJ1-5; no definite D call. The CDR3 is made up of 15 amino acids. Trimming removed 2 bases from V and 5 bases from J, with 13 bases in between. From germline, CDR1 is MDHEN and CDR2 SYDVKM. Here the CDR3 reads CASSLHAGSDQPQHF. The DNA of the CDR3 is TGTGCCAGCAGTTTACATGCGGGGAGCGATCAGCCCCAGCATTTT.

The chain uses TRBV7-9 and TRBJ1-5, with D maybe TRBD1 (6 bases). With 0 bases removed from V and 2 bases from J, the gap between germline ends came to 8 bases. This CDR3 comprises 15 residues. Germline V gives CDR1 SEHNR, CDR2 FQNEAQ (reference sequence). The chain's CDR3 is CASSLAAGGNQPQHF. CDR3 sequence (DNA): TGTGCCAGCAGCTTAGCCGCAGGGGGCAATCAGCCCCAGCATTTT. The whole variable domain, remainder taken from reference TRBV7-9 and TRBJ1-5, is DTGVSQNPRHKITKRGQNVTFRCDPISEHNRLYWYRQTLGQGPEFLTYFQNEAQLEKSRLLSDRFSAERPKGSFSTLEIQRTEQGDSAMYLCASSLAAGGNQPQHFGDGTRLSIL.

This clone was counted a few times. Written as DNA, the CDR3 is TGTGCCAGCAGCGTAGAGGACAGGGCATCCTACGAGCAGTACTTC. This translates into CASSVEDRASYEQYF. The chain carries TRBV9 and TRBJ2-7; 8 nucleotides line up with TRBD1. The CDR3 length is 15 residues. Germline assignment: CDR1 SGDLS and CDR2 YYNGEE. After removal of 0 bases from V and 1 base from J, the junction contained 3 bases not matched to a gene.

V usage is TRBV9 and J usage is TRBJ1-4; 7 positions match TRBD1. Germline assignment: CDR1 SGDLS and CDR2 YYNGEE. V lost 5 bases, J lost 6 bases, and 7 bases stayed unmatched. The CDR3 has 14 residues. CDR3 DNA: TGTGCCAGCAGTAAAGGGGGCGCGGATGAAAAACTGTTTTTT. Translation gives CASSKGGADEKLFF. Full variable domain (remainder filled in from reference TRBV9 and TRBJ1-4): DSGVTQTPKHLITATGQRVTLRCSPRSGDLSVYWYQQSLDQGLQFLIQYYNGEERAKGNILERFSAQQFPDLHSELNLSSLELGDSALYFCASSKGGADEKLFFGSGTQLSVL.

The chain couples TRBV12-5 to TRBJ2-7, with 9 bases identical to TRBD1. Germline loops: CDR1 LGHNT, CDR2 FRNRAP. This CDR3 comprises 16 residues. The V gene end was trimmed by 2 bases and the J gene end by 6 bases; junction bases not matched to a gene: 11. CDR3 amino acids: CASGLTRTGAGLEQYF. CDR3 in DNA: TGTGCTAGTGGTTTGACAAGGACAGGGGCCGGCCTCGAGCAGTACTTC. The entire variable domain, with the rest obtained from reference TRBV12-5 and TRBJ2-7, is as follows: DARVTQTPRHKVTEMGQEVTMRCQPILGHNTVFWYRQTMMQGLELLAYFRNRAPLDDSGMPKDRFSAEMPDATLATLKIQPSEPRDSAVYFCASGLTRTGAGLEQYFGPGTRLTVT.

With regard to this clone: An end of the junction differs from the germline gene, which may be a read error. In DNA form, the CDR3 reads TGTGCTAGTGGTTGCCCCGCCGGAGGGGTTAAAAAGCAATCAGCCCCAGCATTT. This encodes CASGCPAGGVKKQSAPAF. This chain links TRBV12-5 with TRBJ1-5, with a weak D call TRBD1 (5 bases). Germline V gene data show CDR1 as LGHNT and CDR2 as FRNRAP. The CDR3 loop spans 18 amino acids.

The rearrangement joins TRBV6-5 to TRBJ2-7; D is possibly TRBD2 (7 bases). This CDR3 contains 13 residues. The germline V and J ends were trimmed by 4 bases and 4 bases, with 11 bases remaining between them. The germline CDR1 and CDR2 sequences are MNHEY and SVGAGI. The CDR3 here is CASSWGGRYEQYF. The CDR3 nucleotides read TGTGCCAGCAGTTGGGGGGGCCGGTACGAGCAGTACTTC.

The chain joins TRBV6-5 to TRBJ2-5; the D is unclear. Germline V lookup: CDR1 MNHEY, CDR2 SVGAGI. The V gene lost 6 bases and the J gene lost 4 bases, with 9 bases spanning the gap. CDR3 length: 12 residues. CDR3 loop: CASRRSGETQYF. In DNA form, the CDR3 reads TGTGCCAGCAGGCGCTCGGGAGAGACCCAGTACTTC.

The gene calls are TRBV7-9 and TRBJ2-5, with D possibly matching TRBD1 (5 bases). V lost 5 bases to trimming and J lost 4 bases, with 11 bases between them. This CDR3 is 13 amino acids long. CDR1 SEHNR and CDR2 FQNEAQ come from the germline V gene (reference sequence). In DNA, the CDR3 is TGTGCCAGCAGCGATTGGGGCGGAGAGACCCAGTACTTC. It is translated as CASSDWGGETQYF. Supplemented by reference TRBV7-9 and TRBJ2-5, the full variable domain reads DTGVSQNPRHKITKRGQNVTFRCDPISEHNRLYWYRQTLGQGPEFLTYFQNEAQLEKSRLLSDRFSAERPKGSFSTLEIQRTEQGDSAMYLCASSDWGGETQYFGPGTRLLVL.

The CDR3 coding sequence is TGTGCCAGCAGGGGGCCACAGGTGGGCACTGAAGCTTTCTTT. It codes for CASRGPQVGTEAFF. The rearrangement uses TRBV2 and TRBJ1-1; TRBD1 is a possible D gene (5 bases). Germline-derived CDR1 and CDR2 are SNHLY and FYNNEI. The CDR3 length is 14 residues. The germline V and J ends were trimmed by 6 bases and 4 bases, with 15 bases remaining between them.

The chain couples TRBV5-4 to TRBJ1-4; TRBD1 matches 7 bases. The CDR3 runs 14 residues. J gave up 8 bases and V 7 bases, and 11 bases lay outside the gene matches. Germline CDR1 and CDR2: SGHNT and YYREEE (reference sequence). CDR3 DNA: TGTGCCAGCGGCGAGGGACAGAACGCCGAAAAACTGTTTTTT. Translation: CASGEGQNAEKLFF.

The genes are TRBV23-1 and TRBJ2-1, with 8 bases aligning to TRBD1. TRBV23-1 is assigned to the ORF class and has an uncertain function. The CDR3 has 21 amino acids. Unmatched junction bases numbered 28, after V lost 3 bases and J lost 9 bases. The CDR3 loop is CASSHPPNGGRQGARISEQFF. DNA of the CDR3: TGCGCCAGCAGTCACCCGCCGAATGGGGGGCGTCAGGGGGCGAGAATCAGTGAGCAGTTCTTC.

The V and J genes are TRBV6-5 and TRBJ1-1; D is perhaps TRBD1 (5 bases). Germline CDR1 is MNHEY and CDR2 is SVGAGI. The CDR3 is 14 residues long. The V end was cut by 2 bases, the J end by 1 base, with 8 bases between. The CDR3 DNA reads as TGTGCCAGCAGTTACCTCCAGGGGAACACTGAAGCTTTCTTT. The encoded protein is CASSYLQGNTEAFF.

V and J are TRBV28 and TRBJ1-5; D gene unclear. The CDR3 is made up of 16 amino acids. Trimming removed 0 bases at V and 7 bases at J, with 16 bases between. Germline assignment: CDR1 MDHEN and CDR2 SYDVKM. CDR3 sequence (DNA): TGTGCCAGCAGTTTATGGAATCAGGCGACAAAGCAGCCCCAGCATTTT. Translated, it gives CASSLWNQATKQPQHF.

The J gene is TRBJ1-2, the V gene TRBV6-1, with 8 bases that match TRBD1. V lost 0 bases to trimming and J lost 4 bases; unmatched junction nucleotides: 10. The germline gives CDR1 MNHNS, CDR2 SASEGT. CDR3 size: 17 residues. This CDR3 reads CASSEAPLGTGSYGYTF. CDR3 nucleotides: TGTGCCAGCAGTGAAGCACCATTAGGGACAGGCAGCTATGGCTACACCTTC.